Below are 26 T cell receptor beta chains sequenced from a single sample in a study of shared clonotypes between healthy human individuals (dated by TCRdb to the early 2020s). Library preparation was by the immunoSEQ multiplex PCR assay. TCRdb limited this immuneACCESS table to in-frame rearrangements with V and J called. A share of clones is missing; checked studies link under half to unresolved V genes, and the rest is unexplained. In this sample the table shows 2.5 million or so clones, 85% to 95% of which occur a single time. The ten largest clones capture around 0.15% of the sample. Sequencing was done on a sample of naive CD4+ T cells sorted from blood. This sample's cell subset or site label indicates: CD45RA+ positively selected. The receptors stem from a man younger than 35 in good health.

The chain couples TRBV4-1 to TRBJ1-5; unclear D gene. The germline V and J ends were trimmed by 1 base and 3 bases, with 7 bases remaining between them. CDR3 length: 14 residues. Germline V lookup: CDR1 MGHRA, CDR2 YSYEKL. The CDR3 loop reads CASSQGEFNQPQHF. In nucleotides, the CDR3 is TGCGCCAGCAGCCAAGGAGAGTTCAATCAGCCCCAGCATTTT.

This chain connects TRBV27 to TRBJ2-5; 7 bases are shared with TRBD2. The J call may be in error: the DNA end matches TRBJ2-7 better. This CDR3 has 16 residues. The germline CDR1 and CDR2 sequences are MNHEY and SMNVEV (reference sequence). The CDR3 nucleotides are TGTGCCAGCAGCACGATTTCCCGACTAGCACGCTACGAGCAGTACTTC. Amino acid sequence: CASSTISRLARYEQYF.

As for this clone: Within the sample, other DNA sequences also encode this same CDR3. The rearrangement uses TRBV4-3 and TRBJ2-7; D is unclear. This CDR3 has 13 amino acids. CDR1 is LGHNA and CDR2 is YSLEER in the germline V gene. Trimming took 3 bases from V and 2 from J, leaving 8 bases between them. The CDR3 region is CASSHALTYEQYF. The CDR3 coding sequence is TGCGCCAGCAGCCATGCACTCACCTACGAGCAGTACTTC.

The chain is built from TRBV5-5 and TRBJ2-3; 8 bases agree with TRBD2. The CDR3 loop spans 15 amino acids. Germline V gives CDR1 SGHKS, CDR2 YYEKEE (reference sequence). J was trimmed by 0 bases and V by 2 bases; bases with no gene match: 2. In DNA, the CDR3 is TGTGCCAGCAGCTTTAGCGGGACTAGCACAGATACGCAGTATTTT. Translation: CASSFSGTSTDTQYF.

The J gene is TRBJ2-1, the V gene TRBV12-5; 12 bases fit TRBD2. The length of the CDR3 is 14 residues. CDR1 is LGHNT, CDR2 FRNRAP, per germline. V shed 6 bases, J shed 9 bases, and the junction held 6 bases outside the gene matches. This CDR3 is CASGSSGGAGEQFF. For the CDR3, the DNA is TGTGCTAGTGGATCTAGCGGGGGGGCCGGTGAGCAGTTCTTC.

The V call is TRBV10-1, the J call TRBJ2-3, with 11 bases aligning to TRBD2. The CDR3 runs to 19 residues. Germline lookup yields CDR1 WNHNN and CDR2 SYGVQD (reference sequence). Losses at the gene ends were 9 bases for V and 0 bases for J; bases not matched to a gene: 17. The CDR3 DNA reads TGCGCCAGTTTTCCCGGACTAGCGGGCCTTATAATGAGCACAGATACGCAGTATTTT. The encoded protein is CASFPGLAGLIMSTDTQYF.

The genes are TRBV6-6 and TRBJ2-5, with 12 nucleotides matching TRBD1. The J call is uncertain, as TRBJ2-7 better fits the DNA end. CDR1 and CDR2 from the germline V gene are MNHNY and SVGAGI (reference sequence). CDR3 size: 16 residues. The CDR3 region has the DNA TGTGCCAGCAGGGTACCGCCGGGACAGGGGGCCGGCGAGCAGTACTTC. Protein sequence: CASRVPPGQGAGEQYF.

The genes are TRBV6-6 and TRBJ2-5; maybe TRBD1 (5 bases). Germline values: CDR1 MNHNY, CDR2 SVGAGI (reference sequence). V was cut by 3 bases and J by 1 base, with 9 bases left in between. The CDR3 is 14 amino acids. CDR3 loop: CASSYGAGQETQYF. CDR3 DNA: TGTGCCAGCAGTTATGGGGCAGGCCAAGAGACCCAGTACTTC.

This clone showed up just once. The chain has TRBV11-2 and TRBJ2-1; possibly TRBD1 for D (6 bases). The CDR3 contains 13 residues. CDR1 is SGHAT and CDR2 is FQNNGV in the germline V gene. The V gene lost 1 base and the J gene lost 5 bases, with 6 bases spanning the gap. The chain's CDR3 is CASSLGTDNEQFF. Written as DNA, the CDR3 is TGTGCCAGCAGCTTAGGGACAGACAATGAGCAGTTCTTC.

The chain is built from TRBV7-2 and TRBJ2-7, with 7 bases identical to TRBD1. The germline gives CDR1 SGHTA, CDR2 FQGNSA. J gave up 6 bases and V 2 bases, and 4 bases lay outside the gene matches. The CDR3 loop spans 13 amino acids. The CDR3 bases are TGTGCCAGCAGCTTAAAGGGGGCAATCGAGCAGTACTTC. Its protein product is CASSLKGAIEQYF.

J is TRBJ1-5 and V is TRBV6-5; D is uncertain. This CDR3 is 14 amino acids long. Germline V gene lookup returns CDR1 MNHEY and CDR2 SVGAGI. The V end was cut by 6 bases, the J end by 9 bases, with 18 bases between. CDR3 sequence: CASRAKPGRSPQHF. The CDR3, as DNA: TGTGCCAGCAGGGCGAAGCCAGGTCGGTCGCCCCAGCATTTT.

The V call is TRBV10-3, the J call TRBJ2-1; 8 bases are shared with TRBD1. Germline V gene data show CDR1 as ENHRY and CDR2 as SYGVKD. CDR3 size: 12 residues. V lost 10 bases, J lost 8 bases, and 7 bases stayed unmatched. The CDR3 nucleotides read TGTGCCACCGGAAGACAGGGGTATGAGCAGTTCTTC. Protein: CATGRQGYEQFF.

Regarding this clone: Mismatch with germline at one junction end may stem from a read error. V is TRBV5-1 and J is TRBJ2-5; TRBD2 aligns across 8 bases. The CDR3 spans 14 residues. Germline CDR1 is SGHRS and CDR2 is YFSETQ. The CDR3 reads CASSTGRGQKTQYF. The CDR3 DNA reads as TGCGCCAGCAGCACCGGGAGGGGCCAAAAGACCCAGTACTTC.

In this sample, this clone turned up once. The chain has TRBV27 and TRBJ1-4; D is undetermined. Trimming removed 0 bases at V and 4 bases at J, with 6 bases between. CDR3 length: 14 amino acids. CDR1 is MNHEY, CDR2 SMNVEV, per germline (reference sequence). CDR3 residues: CASSLSRSNEKLFF. In nucleotides, the CDR3 is TGTGCCAGCAGTTTATCTAGAAGTAATGAAAAACTGTTTTTT.

This sequence joins TRBV30 and TRBJ1-5; unclear D gene. The CDR3 consists of 13 residues. CDR1 is GTSNPN, CDR2 SVGIG, per germline (reference sequence). Trimming stripped 1 base from V and 2 bases from J, with 6 bases between. CDR3: CAWSDGRNQPQHF. The CDR3 nucleotides read TGTGCCTGGAGTGACGGTCGCAATCAGCCCCAGCATTTT. Combining the CDR3 with reference TRBV30 and TRBJ1-5 gives the whole variable domain SQTIHQWPATLVQPVGSPLSLECTVEGTSNPNLYWYRQAAGRGLQLLFYSVGIGQISSEVPQNLSASRPQDRQFILSSKKLLLSDSGFYLCAWSDGRNQPQHFGDGTRLSIL.

The chain couples TRBV18 to TRBJ1-2; the D gene is possibly TRBD1 (5 bases). Trimming left V 5 bases short and J 3 bases short, with 10 bases between. The CDR3 runs 13 residues. CDR1 is KGHSH, CDR2 LQKENI, per germline. DNA for the CDR3: TGTGCCAGCTCATCCGTGGGGGACTATGGCTACACCTTC. Translating it yields CASSSVGDYGYTF.

The J gene is TRBJ1-4, the V gene TRBV2; no clear D. CDR1 is SNHLY and CDR2 is FYNNEI in the germline V gene. With 5 bases removed from V and 0 bases from J, the gap between germline ends came to 10 bases. This CDR3 is built from 15 residues. The CDR3 sequence is CASSSKSATNEKLFF. CDR3 in DNA: TGTGCCAGCAGTTCCAAGTCTGCAACTAATGAAAAACTGTTTTTT.

This clone appeared a single time. Other DNA sequences within the sample encode an identical CDR3. V usage is TRBV27 and J usage is TRBJ2-2, with D maybe TRBD2 (6 bases). The CDR3 is 15 amino acids. Trimming removed 5 bases at V and 2 bases at J, with 12 bases between. Germline V lookup: CDR1 MNHEY, CDR2 SMNVEV (reference sequence). The CDR3 DNA follows: TGTGCCAGCAGTCCCGGGACTGCCAACACCGGGGAGCTGTTTTTT. Amino acid sequence: CASSPGTANTGELFF.

The chain uses TRBV7-9 and TRBJ2-5; TRBD2 aligns across 7 bases. Germline CDR1 SEHNR, CDR2 FQNEAQ (reference sequence). The CDR3 extends over 11 amino acids. CDR3 DNA: TGTTGCGGGGGTGGCCAAGAGACCCAGTACTTC. Translating it yields CCGGGQETQYF.

As concerns this clone: The same CDR3 is also encoded by other DNA sequences in this sample. The chain recombines TRBV28 with TRBJ2-7; 9 bases line up with TRBD1. The junction had 4 bases not matched to a gene; V was cut back by 3 bases and J by 1 base. CDR1 is MDHEN and CDR2 is SYDVKM in the germline V gene. CDR3 length equals 15 residues. The CDR3 here is CASSFSTGGSYEQYF. In nucleotides, the CDR3 is TGTGCCAGCAGTTTTTCGACAGGGGGTTCCTACGAGCAGTACTTC. Full variable domain (remainder filled in from reference TRBV28 and TRBJ2-7): DVKVTQSSRYLVKRTGEKVFLECVQDMDHENMFWYRQDPGLGLRLIYFSYDVKMKEKGDIPEGYSVSREKKERFSLILESASTNQTSMYLCASSFSTGGSYEQYFGPGTRLTVT.

V usage is TRBV28 and J usage is TRBJ1-3; 7 bases match TRBD1. The CDR3 has 14 residues. The V gene's germline CDR1 is MDHEN and CDR2 SYDVKM. After removal of 5 bases from V and 3 bases from J, the junction contained 4 bases not matched to a gene. CDR3 bases: TGTGCCAGCAGTAGGGGGCGAGGTGGAAACACCATATATTTT. This sequence encodes CASSRGRGGNTIYF. Variable domain in full (rest from reference TRBV28 and TRBJ1-3): DVKVTQSSRYLVKRTGEKVFLECVQDMDHENMFWYRQDPGLGLRLIYFSYDVKMKEKGDIPEGYSVSREKKERFSLILESASTNQTSMYLCASSRGRGGNTIYFGEGSWLTVV.

This clone has just one count. The rearrangement joins TRBV25-1 to TRBJ1-1; D gene unclear. V was pared by 2 bases and J by 5 bases, with 15 bases between. The CDR3 runs 15 residues. Germline V CDR1 and CDR2: MGHDK, SYGVNS. The CDR3 is CASSEQTTLGTEAFF. DNA for the CDR3: TGTGCCAGCAGTGAACAGACTACTCTTGGGACTGAAGCTTTCTTT.

The rearrangement joins TRBV7-2 to TRBJ1-6; perhaps TRBD1 as D (5 bases). The CDR3 spans 14 residues. The germline gives CDR1 SGHTA, CDR2 FQGNSA. V was trimmed by 2 bases and J by 11 bases, leaving 13 bases between them. This chain's CDR3 is CASSLLGREAPLHF. CDR3 DNA sequence: TGTGCCAGCAGCTTACTTGGCAGGGAGGCACCCCTCCACTTT.

With regard to this clone: The identical CDR3 is also encoded by other nucleotide sequences in the sample. This sequence joins TRBV18 and TRBJ1-1; D might be TRBD1 (5 bases). Trimming took 6 bases from V and 2 from J, leaving 13 bases between them. Germline-derived CDR1 and CDR2 are KGHSH and LQKENI. The CDR3 length is 14 residues. The CDR3 bases are TGTGCCAGCTCCCGGCAGGGAGGAAACACTGAAGCTTTCTTT. Its translation is CASSRQGGNTEAFF.

V is TRBV5-6 and J is TRBJ1-1, with D possibly being TRBD1 (5 bases). The CDR3 has 13 amino acids. The V end lost 4 bases, the J end lost 2 bases, and 9 bases lay between the germline ends. Germline loops: CDR1 SGHDT, CDR2 YYEEEE. CDR3 residues: CASSSQGNTEAFF. Here the CDR3 DNA reads TGTGCCAGCAGCAGCCAGGGAAACACTGAAGCTTTCTTT. The variable domain in full, completed from reference TRBV5-6 and TRBJ1-1, reads DAGVTQSPTHLIKTRGQQVTLRCSPKSGHDTVSWYQQALGQGPQFIFQYYEEEERQRGNFPDRFSGHQFPNYSSELNVNALLLGDSALYLCASSSQGNTEAFFGQGTRLTVV.

The chain uses TRBV6-1 and TRBJ1-1; D is uncertain. The CDR3 totals 13 residues. The germline CDR1 and CDR2 sequences are MNHNS and SASEGT. With 1 base removed from V and 5 bases from J, the gap between germline ends came to 8 bases. The CDR3 protein is CASSEEGTTEAFF. DNA of the CDR3: TGTGCCAGCAGTGAAGAGGGAACGACTGAAGCTTTCTTT.